This entry concerns a single TCR beta chain. The CDR3 extends over 15 amino acids. Germline CDR1 LGHNA, CDR2 YSLEER. The V and J ends lost 0 bases and 6 bases respectively, with 13 bases between them. This entry is derived from a study of cytomegalovirus exposure and HLA in healthy donors. PCR used 60 Vbeta primers and 13 Jbeta primers. The method was immunoSEQ multiplex PCR; TCRdb's version includes in-frame clones alone and lacks a portion of them. Found here are approximately 120,000 clones, 72% of them singletons; the top ten hold approximately 3.5%. This receptor was obtained from a man younger than 40 in good health and CMV-seronegative. Sequenced material: PBMCs. The chain couples TRBV4-3 to TRBJ2-3; a weak D match, TRBD2 (6 bases). This CDR3 is CASSQDGDRGDTQYF. The CDR3 DNA reads as TGCGCCAGCAGCCAAGATGGGGATCGGGGGGATACGCAGTATTTT.